This T cell receptor (beta chain) was observed in a study of T cell responses to AZD1222 COVID-19 vaccine. The CDR3 is 14 amino acids. Trimming took 1 base from V and 6 from J, leaving 12 bases between them. Germline V gene lookup returns CDR1 LNHDA and CDR2 SQIVND (reference sequence). In the case of this clone: Its antigen is unidentified.

Data came from immunoSEQ multiplex PCR; TCRdb stores just in-frame clones and leaves some out. This table has some 200,000 clones, around nine tenths appearing once. Study results and limitations: Donors in the cohort were predominantly white British and more often female, and clonal diversity was possibly underestimated. Nearly half of spike-specific TCRs reportedly target variant regions that are unmutated in the B.1.351 and B.1.1.7 variants.

The chain joins TRBV19 to TRBJ1-1; weak D call: TRBD1 (5 bases). Sample: peripheral blood, taken 28 days after the second dose of the MenACWY control vaccine. This TCR came from an adult who received the MenACWY meningococcal vaccine as a control. CDR3 sequence: CASSIAARDAEAFF. CDR3 coding DNA: TGTGCCAGTAGTATAGCCGCCAGGGACGCTGAAGCTTTCTTT.